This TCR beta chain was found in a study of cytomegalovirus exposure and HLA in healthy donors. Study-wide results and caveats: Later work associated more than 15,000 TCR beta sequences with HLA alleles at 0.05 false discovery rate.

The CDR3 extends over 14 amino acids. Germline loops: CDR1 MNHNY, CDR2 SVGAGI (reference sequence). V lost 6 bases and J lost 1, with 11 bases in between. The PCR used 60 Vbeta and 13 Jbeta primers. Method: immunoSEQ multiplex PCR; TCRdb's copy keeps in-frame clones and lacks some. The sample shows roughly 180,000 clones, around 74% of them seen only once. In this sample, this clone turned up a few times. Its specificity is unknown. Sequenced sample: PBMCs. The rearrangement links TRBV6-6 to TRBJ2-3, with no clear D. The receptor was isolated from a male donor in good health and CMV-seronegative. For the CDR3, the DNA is TGTGCCAGCAGCAAACGCCAGGGCACAGATACGCAGTATTTT. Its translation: CASSKRQGTDTQYF.